This T cell receptor beta chain was sequenced in a study of blood T cell repertoires in COVID-19. TCRdb's copy holds only in-frame clones and misses some; the assay was immunoSEQ multiplex PCR. The sample lists roughly 120,000 clones; about four fifths were seen once. V lost 7 bases and J 0 bases, leaving 14 bases between the germline ends. Germline V gives CDR1 MNHEY, CDR2 SMNVEV (reference sequence). The CDR3 runs 15 residues. This sequence was found in a human donor in a cohort sampled during active COVID-19. Sequencing used peripheral blood. This chain links TRBV27 with TRBJ2-3; D unresolved. CDR3 nucleotides: TGTGCCAGCACTCCCCCAGGAATTAGCACAGATACGCAGTATTTT. Residues: CASTPPGISTDTQYF.